This passage covers 3 T cell receptor beta chains from one sample sequenced in a study of shared clonotypes between healthy human individuals. Naive CD8 cells lacked CD45RO and underwent positive selection for CCR7, leaving out terminally differentiated effector memory CD45RA+ cells. Assay used: immunoSEQ multiplex PCR; TCRdb lists only in-frame clones, some missing. The sample includes 500,000 to 700,000 clones, about 95% of them seen just once. The specimen was naive CD8+ T cells sorted from blood. The receptors originated from a woman aged 30 to 39 in good health.

V usage is TRBV30 and J usage is TRBJ2-5, with a possible D match to TRBD1 (5 bases). With 7 bases removed from V and 0 bases from J, the gap between germline ends came to 12 bases. This CDR3 comprises 13 residues. CDR1 is GTSNPN, CDR2 SVGIG, per germline (reference sequence). The CDR3 loop reads CASEGANQETQYF. The CDR3 region has the DNA TGTGCCTCAGAAGGGGCAAACCAAGAGACCCAGTACTTC.

The rearrangement joins TRBV29-1 to TRBJ2-7, with 7 positions matching TRBD2. Germline assignment: CDR1 SQVTM and CDR2 ANQGSEA. V gave up 0 bases and J gave up 1 base; unmatched junction bases: 3. CDR3 length equals 14 residues. The DNA of the CDR3 is TGCAGCGTTGAAGAGGGGGGGGAGTCCTACGAGCAGTACTTC. This sequence encodes CSVEEGGESYEQYF.

V is TRBV28 and J is TRBJ1-4, with 8 nucleotides matching TRBD1. The CDR3 runs 17 residues. Losses at the gene ends were 6 bases for V and 8 bases for J; bases not matched to a gene: 17. Looked up from germline, CDR1 is MDHEN and CDR2 is SYDVKM. CDR3 DNA: TGTGCCAGCAGACGCGGCCAGCCGGGACAGGTTGAAGAAAAACTGTTTTTT. Translation gives CASRRGQPGQVEEKLFF.